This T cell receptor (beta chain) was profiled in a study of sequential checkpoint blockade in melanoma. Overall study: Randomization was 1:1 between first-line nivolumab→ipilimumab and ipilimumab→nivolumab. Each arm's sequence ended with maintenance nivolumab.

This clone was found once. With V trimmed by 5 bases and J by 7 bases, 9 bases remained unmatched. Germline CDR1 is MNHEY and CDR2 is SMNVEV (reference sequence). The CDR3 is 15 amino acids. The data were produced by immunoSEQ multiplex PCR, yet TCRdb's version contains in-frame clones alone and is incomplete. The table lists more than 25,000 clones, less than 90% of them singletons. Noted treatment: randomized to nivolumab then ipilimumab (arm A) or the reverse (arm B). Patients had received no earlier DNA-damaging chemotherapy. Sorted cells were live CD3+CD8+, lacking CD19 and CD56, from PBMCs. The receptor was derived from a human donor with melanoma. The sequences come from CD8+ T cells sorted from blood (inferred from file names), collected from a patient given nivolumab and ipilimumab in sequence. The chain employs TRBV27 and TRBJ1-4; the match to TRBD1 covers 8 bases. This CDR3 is CASSPGQGKAEKLFF. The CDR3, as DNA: TGTGCCAGCAGTCCCGGACAGGGAAAAGCTGAAAAACTGTTTTTT. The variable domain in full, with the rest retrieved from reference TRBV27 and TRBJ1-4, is EAQVTQNPRYLITVTGKKLTVTCSQNMNHEYMSWYRQDPGLGLRQIYYSMNVEVTDKGDVPEGYKVSRKEKRNFPLILESPSPNQTSLYFCASSPGQGKAEKLFFGSGTQLSVL.